This TCR beta chain was retrieved from a study of OX40 agonist ivuxolimab in advanced cancers. Study-wide context: A diagnosis of hepatocellular carcinoma, melanoma, renal cell or head and neck cancer was present in dose-escalation patients.

Sequencing was performed with immunoSEQ multiplex PCR; in TCRdb, only in-frame clones are kept and a portion is missing. The sample lists around 20,000 clones, more than 65% occurring once. Germline CDR1 and CDR2: SGHRS and YFSETQ. Deletions cut 4 bases from V and 0 bases from J, with 10 bases between. The CDR3 totals 14 residues. The TCR originated in an adult with an advanced solid tumor such as melanoma, head and neck, liver or kidney cancer. This sequence joins TRBV5-1 and TRBJ1-2; D is unclear. Sequencing used CD4+ or CD8+ T cells sorted from blood, obtained in a trial of the OX40 agonist ivuxolimab. The DNA for the CDR3 is TGCGCCAGCAGCCCGGGTGGATCTAACTATGGCTACACCTTC. Protein sequence: CASSPGGSNYGYTF.